Detailed here is one T cell receptor beta chain. Its antigen is unknown. Germline V gives CDR1 PRHDT, CDR2 FYEKMQ (reference sequence). The ends lost 1 base at V and 7 bases at J; junction bases unmatched: 4. The CDR3 runs 14 residues. These data belong to a study of OX40 agonist ivuxolimab in advanced cancers. Study in general: At about 82% male, the cohort had a mean age of approximately 64 years, ranging from roughly 20 to 90. Partial response was recorded in three patients: one hepatocellular carcinoma and two cutaneous melanoma cases. Study-wide points: Antigen specificity was not determined for the expanded peripheral T cells.

Sequencing was performed with immunoSEQ multiplex PCR; in TCRdb, only in-frame clones are kept and a portion is missing. Counted here are some 60,000 clones, approximately 90% occurring once; the ten biggest clones make up around a sixth. Researchers took blood at baseline, on cycle 4 day 1, and on cycle 7 day 1. This rearrangement joins TRBV13 to TRBJ2-3; 8 nucleotides line up with TRBD2. The clonotype originates from an adult with an advanced solid tumor such as melanoma, head and neck, liver or kidney cancer. This specimen consisted of CD4+ or CD8+ T cells sorted from blood, obtained in a trial of the OX40 agonist ivuxolimab. The CDR3: CASSLAGGRYTQYF. In DNA, the CDR3 is TGTGCCAGCAGCTTAGCGGGGGGGCGGTATACGCAGTATTTT.